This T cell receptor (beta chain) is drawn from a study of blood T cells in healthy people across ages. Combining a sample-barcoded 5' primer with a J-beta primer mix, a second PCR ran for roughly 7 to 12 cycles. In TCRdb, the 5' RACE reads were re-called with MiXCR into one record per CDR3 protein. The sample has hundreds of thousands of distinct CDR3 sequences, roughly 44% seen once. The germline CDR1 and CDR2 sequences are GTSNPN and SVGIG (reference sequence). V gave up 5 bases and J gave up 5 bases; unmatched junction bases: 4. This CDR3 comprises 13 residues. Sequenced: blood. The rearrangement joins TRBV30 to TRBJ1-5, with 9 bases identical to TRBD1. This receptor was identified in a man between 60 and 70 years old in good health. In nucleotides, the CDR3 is TGTGCCTGGGGGACAGGGTTCTATCAGCCCCAGCATTTT. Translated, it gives CAWGTGFYQPQHF.